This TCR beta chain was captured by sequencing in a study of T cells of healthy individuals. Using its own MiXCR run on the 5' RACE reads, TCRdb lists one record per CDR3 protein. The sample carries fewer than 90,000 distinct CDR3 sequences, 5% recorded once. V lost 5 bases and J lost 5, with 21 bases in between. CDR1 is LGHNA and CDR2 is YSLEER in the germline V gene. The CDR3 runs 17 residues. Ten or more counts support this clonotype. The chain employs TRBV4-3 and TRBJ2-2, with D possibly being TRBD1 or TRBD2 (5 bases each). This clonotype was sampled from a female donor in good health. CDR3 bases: TGCGCCAGCAGCGGACTCGGGACCGGCGAAGGAACCGGGGAGCTGTTTTTT. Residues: CASSGLGTGEGTGELFF.